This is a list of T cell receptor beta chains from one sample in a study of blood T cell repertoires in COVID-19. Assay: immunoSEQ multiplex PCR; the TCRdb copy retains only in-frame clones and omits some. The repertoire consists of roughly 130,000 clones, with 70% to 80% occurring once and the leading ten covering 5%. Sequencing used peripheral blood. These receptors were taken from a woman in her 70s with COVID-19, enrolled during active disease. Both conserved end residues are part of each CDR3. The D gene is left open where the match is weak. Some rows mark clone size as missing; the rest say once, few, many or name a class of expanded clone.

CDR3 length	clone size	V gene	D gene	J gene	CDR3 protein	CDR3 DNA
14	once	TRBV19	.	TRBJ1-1	CASSMGGTNTEAFF	TGTGCCAGTAGTATGGGCGGGACGAACACTGAAGCTTTCTTT
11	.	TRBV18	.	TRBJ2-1	CASSRENEQFF	TGTGCCAGCTCACGCGAGAATGAGCAGTTCTTC
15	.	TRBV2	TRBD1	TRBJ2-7	CASSEEQGAGYEQYF	TGTGCCAGCAGTGAAGAACAGGGGGCGGGGTACGAGCAGTACTTC
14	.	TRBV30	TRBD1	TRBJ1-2	CAWSRGYRDYGYTF	TGTGCCTGGAGCAGGGGGTATAGGGACTATGGCTACACCTTC
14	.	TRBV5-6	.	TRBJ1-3	CASSLESVGNTIYF	TGTGCCAGCAGCTTGGAATCGGTCGGAAACACCATATATTTT
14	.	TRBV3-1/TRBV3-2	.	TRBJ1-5	CASSQIGGNQPQHF	TGTGCCAGCAGCCAAATCGGGGGCAATCAGCCCCAGCATTTT
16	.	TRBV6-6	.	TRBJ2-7	CASSPLPAGISYEQYF	TGTGCCAGCAGCCCACTACCGGCAGGGATCTCCTACGAGCAGTACTTC
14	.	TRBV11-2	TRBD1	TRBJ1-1	CASSTTGVNTEAFF	TGTGCCAGCAGCACGACAGGGGTGAACACTGAAGCTTTCTTT
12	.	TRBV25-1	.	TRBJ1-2	CASSERYTDYTF	TGTGCCAGCAGTGAGCGGTACACTGACTACACCTTC
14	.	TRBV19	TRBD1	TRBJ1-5	CASSGTGYNQPQHF	TGTGCCAGTTCCGGGACAGGATACAATCAGCCCCAGCATTTT
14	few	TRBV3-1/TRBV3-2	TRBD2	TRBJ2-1	CASSQAGGSNEQFF	TGTGCCAGCAGCCAAGCGGGGGGGAGCAATGAGCAGTTCTTC
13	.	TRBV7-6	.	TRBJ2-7	CASSLALAYEQYF	TGTGCCAGCAGCTTAGCCCTTGCCTACGAGCAGTACTTC
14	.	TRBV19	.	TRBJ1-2	CASTPQGGDYGYTF	TGTGCCAGCACACCCCAGGGTGGGGATTATGGCTACACCTTC
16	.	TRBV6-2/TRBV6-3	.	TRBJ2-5	CASSYLTGEIQETQYF	TGTGCCAGCAGTTACCTCACCGGGGAGATACAAGAGACCCAGTACTTC
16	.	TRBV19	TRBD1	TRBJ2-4	CASTAGGTPSGDIQYF	TGTGCCAGTACCGCAGGGGGAACGCCGAGTGGGGACATTCAGTACTTC
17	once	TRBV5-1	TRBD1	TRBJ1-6	CASSLMSGGSQNSPLHF	TGCGCCAGCAGCTTGATGTCAGGGGGAAGTCAAAATTCACCCCTCCACTTT
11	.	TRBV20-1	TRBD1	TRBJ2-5	CSAETGGTQYF	TGCAGTGCTGAGACAGGGGGGACCCAGTACTTC
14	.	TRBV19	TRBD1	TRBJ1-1	CASSPGDRVGEAFF	TGTGCCAGTAGTCCCGGGGACAGGGTTGGTGAAGCTTTCTTT
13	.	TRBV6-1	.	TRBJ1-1	CASSQGLFTEAFF	TGTGCCAGCAGCCAGGGTCTTTTCACTGAAGCTTTCTTT
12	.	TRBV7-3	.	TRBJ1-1	CASSPAGEVAFF	TGTGCCAGCTCCCCCGCGGGCGAGGTAGCTTTCTTT
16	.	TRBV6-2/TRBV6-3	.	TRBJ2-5	CASSYLEGQSQETQYF	TGTGCCAGCAGTTACTTGGAGGGACAGAGCCAAGAGACCCAGTACTTC
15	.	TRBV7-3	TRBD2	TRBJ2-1	CASSRTSGGDNEQFF	TGTGCCAGCAGTCGCACTAGCGGGGGGGACAATGAGCAGTTCTTC
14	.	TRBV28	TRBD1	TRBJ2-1	CASGTGGSYNEQFF	TGTGCCAGCGGGACAGGGGGCTCCTACAATGAGCAGTTCTTC
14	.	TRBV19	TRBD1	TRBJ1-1	CASSTQGANTEAFF	TGTGCCAGTAGTACACAGGGGGCGAACACTGAAGCTTTCTTT
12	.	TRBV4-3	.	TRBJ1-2	CASSQDGRRYTF	TGCGCCAGCAGCCAAGACGGCAGGCGCTACACCTTC
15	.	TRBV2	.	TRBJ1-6	CASRKQGMDNSPLHF	TGTGCCAGCAGAAAACAGGGAATGGATAATTCACCCCTCCACTTT
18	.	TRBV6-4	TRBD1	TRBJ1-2	CASSDPRDRGEWNYGYTF	TGTGCCAGCAGTGACCCCAGGGACAGGGGAGAGTGGAACTATGGCTACACCTTC